This T cell receptor beta chain derives from a study of prognosis after radiotherapy for stage I lung cancer. Background on the study: After radiotherapy, distant metastases were seen in a handful of patients (median roughly 7 months), and no significant progression was seen in some 16.

Genomic DNA was subjected to two-round multiplex PCR for amplification of TCR beta CDR3. Initially, in first-round PCR, primers specific to each TRBV and TRBJ gene were used. One entry per CDR3 protein results from TCRdb running MiXCR on the multiplex PCR reads. Of around 26,000 distinct CDR3 sequences detected, about 43% appear once; the ten largest clones hold about 15%. V shed 6 bases and J 8 bases; nucleotides not matched to a gene: 15. The CDR3 length is 15 residues. Germline V gene lookup returns CDR1 DFQATT and CDR2 SNEGSKA (reference sequence). As to this clonotype: Its antigen is unknown. One base away lies a much larger clone, so this may be a sequencing read error.

Study conclusions and caveats: Patients with metastases reportedly showed TRBV and TRBJ gene usage that differed from patients without metastases. It was in patients who developed distant metastases that Shannon entropy after stereotactic body radiation therapy was lower.

Peripheral blood, six milliliters per draw, was collected at each of two time points. This sequence was found in a donor aged 50 or older with non-small cell lung cancer. The sequenced sample was PBMCs, obtained before or after stereotactic body radiation therapy (not recorded which). The gene calls are TRBV20-1 and TRBJ2-4; 8 bases are shared with TRBD2. CDR3: CSATRAGVPQDIQYF. CDR3 nucleotide sequence: TGCAGTGCCACCCGAGCGGGAGTGCCTCAGGACATTCAGTACTTC.